Below are 10 T cell receptor beta chains sequenced from a single sample in a study of regulatory T cells in long-lasting Graves disease. The sample's time point: newly diagnosed GD, antithyroid drugs for less than 3 months. PBMC-derived RNA was used for the TCR library. Building of the TCR beta libraries involved iRepertoire HTBI primers and Arm-PCR of CDR3 regions. TCRdb itself ran the multiplex PCR reads through MiXCR, one entry per CDR3 protein. The sample lists about 220,000 distinct CDR3 sequences; roughly 19% were seen once. These same records also appear under a second study, on T cells in Graves' hyperthyroidism and ophthalmopathy.

Specimen: peripheral blood mononuclear cells (PBMCs), collected at new diagnosis, from a patient treated with antithyroid drugs. The source of these receptors is a woman in her 30s with Graves disease.

CDR3 nucleotides: TGTGCCAGCAGATCATACAGGCCACACACAGATACGCAGTATTTT. It is translated as CASRSYRPHTDTQYF. The genes are TRBV2 and TRBJ2-3; maybe TRBD1 (5 bases). The CDR3 is made up of 15 amino acids. The germline V gene encodes CDR1 SNHLY and CDR2 FYNNEI. V shed 6 bases and J shed 2 bases, with 15 bases lying between them.

This clonotype was seen many times. The genes are TRBV28 and TRBJ1-1, with D maybe TRBD1 (6 bases). The ends were cut back, 5 bases at V and 7 bases at J, with 11 bases in the middle. This CDR3 is 12 amino acids long. Looked up from germline, CDR1 is MDHEN and CDR2 is SYDVKM. For the CDR3, the DNA is TGTGCCAGCAGTACAGGGCTCGGTGAAGCTTTCTTT. Amino acids: CASSTGLGEAFF.

This clonotype has a handful of counts. This chain uses TRBV20-1 with TRBJ2-5, with D possibly matching TRBD2 (5 bases). V shed 5 bases and J shed 5 bases, with 15 bases lying between them. Germline CDR1 reads DFQATT; CDR2 reads SNEGSKA (reference sequence). The CDR3 runs to 13 residues. Written as DNA, the CDR3 is TGCAGTGCTCTGGCGGGCAGGAAGGAGACCCAGTACTTC. As protein: CSALAGRKETQYF.

This clonotype has ten or more counts. This rearrangement joins TRBV7-9 to TRBJ1-2; 8 nucleotides align to TRBD1. After removal of 5 bases from V and 1 base from J, the junction contained 18 bases not matched to a gene. CDR3 size: 19 residues. Germline-derived CDR1 and CDR2 are SEHNR and FQNEAQ (reference sequence). The CDR3 here is CASSPSTGGRDRLNYGYTF. Here the CDR3 DNA reads TGTGCCAGCAGCCCATCCACAGGTGGACGGGACAGGCTTAACTATGGCTACACCTTC.

This clonotype was counted many times. CDR3 amino acids: CASSPAFDSGNTIYF. DNA for the CDR3: TGTGCCAGCTCACCAGCTTTCGACTCTGGAAACACCATATATTTT. This chain joins TRBV18 and TRBJ1-3; D call uncertain. The germline V and J ends were trimmed by 2 bases and 0 bases, with 8 bases remaining between them. This CDR3 comprises 15 residues. Per germline, CDR1 KGHSH and CDR2 LQKENI.

This clonotype was seen at least ten times. The genes are TRBV12-3 or TRBV12-4 and TRBJ2-2; 8 bases map to TRBD2. CDR3 length equals 17 residues. The J segment lost 5 bases and the V segment lost 6 bases, leaving 14 bases of the junction unmatched. The CDR3 nucleotides read TGTGCCAGCAGGTTCTTTAGTAGCGGGACGTCAACCGGGGAGCTGTTTTTT. It translates to CASRFFSSGTSTGELFF.

V gene TRBV10-2 combines with J gene TRBJ2-1; weak D call: TRBD1 (6 bases). V lost 5 bases to trimming and J lost 3 bases, with 8 bases between them. Germline V CDR1 and CDR2: WSHSY, SAAADI. This CDR3 region has 13 residues. CDR3 DNA sequence: TGCGCCAGCAGTACAGGGAACTACAATGAGCAGTTCTTC. Its protein is CASSTGNYNEQFF.

In its sample, this clonotype was seen many times. This chain joins TRBV19 and TRBJ2-6, with D unresolved. CDR1 and CDR2 (germline): LNHDA, SQIVND (reference sequence). The CDR3 consists of 16 residues. V was shortened by 6 bases and J by 0 bases, with 12 bases between the two germline ends. Here the CDR3 DNA reads TGTGCCAGTAGGGCGCTCAGACCCTCTGGGGCCAACGTCCTGACTTTC. As protein: CASRALRPSGANVLTF.

This clonotype was recorded many times. The V call is TRBV6-1, the J call TRBJ2-7; D is ambiguous. V lost 6 bases to trimming and J lost 3 bases, with 6 bases between them. The germline gives CDR1 MNHNS, CDR2 SASEGT. The CDR3 totals 11 residues. CDR3 in DNA: TGTGCCAGCAGCAAGTTCTACGAGCAGTACTTC. Residues: CASSKFYEQYF.

The chain couples TRBV9 to TRBJ2-4; 8 bases match TRBD2. The germline V gene encodes CDR1 SGDLS and CDR2 YYNGEE. CDR3 length: 14 amino acids. Unmatched junction bases numbered 7, after V lost 3 bases and J lost 8 bases. CDR3 nucleotides: TGTGCCAGCAGCGAGGGAGCGGGGGAGGACATTCAGTACTTC. Its protein product is CASSEGAGEDIQYF.